Presented here are 26 T cell receptor beta chains from one specimen sequenced in a study of beta chain features in type 1 diabetes. Which antigens these TCRs recognize remains unknown. Overall study findings and caveats: When Type 1 diabetes patients were examined, their TCRB CDR3s proved moderately but significantly shorter in all four CD4+ subsets.

Reverse transcription of all isolated RNA meant that expressed TCRB transcripts were sequenced. Generated by immunoSEQ multiplex PCR, the TCRdb table keeps only in-frame clones and is missing some. The data contain a few hundred thousand clones, roughly 12% of them singletons. Sample: naive CD4+ T cells from blood. Every receptor here comes from a woman aged 18-29 years with type 1 diabetes.

This chain links TRBV7-2 with TRBJ2-2, with a weak D call TRBD1 (6 bases). The CDR3 totals 14 residues. V lost 6 bases and J 7 bases, leaving 15 bases between the germline ends. Germline V gives CDR1 SGHTA, CDR2 FQGNSA. The CDR3 coding sequence is TGTGCCAGCAGTCAACAGGGTAACGGCGGGGAGCTGTTTTTT. Its translation: CASSQQGNGGELFF.

This chain connects TRBV4-1 to TRBJ2-5, with no clear D. Between the trimmed V and J ends, which lost 0 bases and 3 bases, there was a span of 8 bases. Per the germline V gene, CDR1 is MGHRA and CDR2 is YSYEKL. This CDR3 has 14 residues. In nucleotides, the CDR3 is TGCGCCAGCAGCCAAGACCCTGCGAAAGAGACCCAGTACTTC. Protein: CASSQDPAKETQYF.

The chain combines TRBV29-1 with TRBJ1-1; D gene uncertain. The V gene's germline CDR1 is SQVTM and CDR2 ANQGSEA. The V gene lost 7 bases and the J gene lost 1 base, with 13 bases spanning the gap. The CDR3 runs to 13 residues. CDR3 in amino acids: CSAPGSKNTEAFF. CDR3 in DNA: TGCAGCGCCCCAGGCTCTAAGAACACTGAAGCTTTCTTT.

There are a few counts of this clone. This specimen includes other DNA sequences encoding the same CDR3. The chain joins TRBV5-1 to TRBJ2-2; no reliable D call. V shed 0 bases and J shed 4 bases, with 4 bases lying between them. The CDR3 spans 13 residues. CDR1 and CDR2 from the germline V gene are SGHRS and YFSETQ. The CDR3 DNA sequence: TGCGCCAGCAGCTTGGCGGGCACCGGGGAGCTGTTTTTT. Residues: CASSLAGTGELFF.

This clone was seen more than once but under ten times. The chain uses TRBV10-3 and TRBJ1-5; 9 positions match TRBD1. V was clipped by 6 bases and J by 2 bases; unmatched bases: 5. Germline V CDR1 and CDR2: ENHRY, SYGVKD. This CDR3 region has 15 residues. CDR3 sequence: CAIRPGQGGNQPQHF. DNA of the CDR3: TGTGCCATCAGGCCGGGACAGGGAGGCAATCAGCCCCAGCATTTT.

This clone showed up just a few times. V is TRBV4-3 and J is TRBJ1-5; 7 positions agree with TRBD1. Germline loops: CDR1 LGHNA, CDR2 YSLEER. The V gene end was trimmed by 0 bases and the J gene end by 6 bases; junction bases not matched to a gene: 5. The CDR3 runs to 15 residues. Here the CDR3 DNA reads TGCGCCAGCAGCCAAGATATACAGGGGTTTCAGCCCCAGCATTTT. Its protein is CASSQDIQGFQPQHF.

This clone was found a few times. The chain couples TRBV19 to TRBJ1-5; D ambiguous. The CDR3 length is 14 residues. The germline gives CDR1 LNHDA, CDR2 SQIVND (reference sequence). V lost 6 bases to trimming and J lost 6 bases, with 15 bases between them. The CDR3: CASSPHWAGQPQHF. The CDR3, as DNA: TGTGCCAGTAGCCCCCACTGGGCGGGTCAGCCCCAGCATTTT.

The chain carries TRBV19 and TRBJ1-6; D is undetermined. Deletions cut 10 bases from V and 4 bases from J, with 17 bases between. Germline CDR1 reads LNHDA; CDR2 reads SQIVND (reference sequence). The CDR3 is 15 amino acids. This CDR3 is CATPPPPGYNSPLHF. CDR3 nucleotides: TGTGCCACCCCTCCCCCACCGGGGTATAATTCACCCCTCCACTTT.

V gene TRBV7-2 combines with J gene TRBJ2-3, with 12 bases matching TRBD1. The germline gives CDR1 SGHTA, CDR2 FQGNSA. The length of the CDR3 is 16 residues. The V segment lost 5 bases and the J segment 7 bases; nucleotides outside the gene matches: 10. DNA for the CDR3: TGTGCCAGCAGCCTGGCCGGGACAGGGGGCGCTTATACGCAGTATTTT. The encoded protein is CASSLAGTGGAYTQYF.

The gene calls are TRBV2 and TRBJ1-2; D perhaps matches TRBD1 (5 bases). Trimming stripped 5 bases from V and 4 bases from J, with 8 bases between. CDR1 and CDR2 (germline): SNHLY, FYNNEI. The CDR3 length is 12 residues. The CDR3 region is CASSLDTYGYTF. The CDR3 nucleotides read TGTGCCAGCAGTCTGGACACCTATGGCTACACCTTC.

This chain connects TRBV29-1 to TRBJ1-1; no clear D. V lost 0 bases to trimming and J lost 11 bases, with 10 bases between them. CDR3 size: 11 residues. Per the germline V gene, CDR1 is SQVTM and CDR2 is ANQGSEA. The CDR3 here is CSVEDRVKAFF. The CDR3 nucleotides read TGCAGCGTTGAAGATCGAGTGAAGGCTTTCTTT.

The chain combines TRBV9 with TRBJ2-5; tentative D call: TRBD1 (6 bases). The CDR3 length is 15 residues. Germline V gene sequence: CDR1 SGDLS, CDR2 YYNGEE. Trimming shortened V by 1 base and J by 5 bases, and 15 bases separated the two germline ends. Here the CDR3 DNA reads TGTGCCAGCAGCGTATCGCACAGGGAAGGGGAGACCCAGTACTTC. Translation: CASSVSHREGETQYF. The full variable domain, with the rest looked up from reference TRBV9 and TRBJ2-5, is DSGVTQTPKHLITATGQRVTLRCSPRSGDLSVYWYQQSLDQGLQFLIQYYNGEERAKGNILERFSAQQFPDLHSELNLSSLELGDSALYFCASSVSHREGETQYFGPGTRLLVL.

The V gene is TRBV28, the J gene TRBJ2-7; 8 positions match TRBD1. The CDR3 is 13 amino acids. V lost 6 bases to trimming and J lost 6 bases; unmatched junction nucleotides: 7. Looked up from germline, CDR1 is MDHEN and CDR2 is SYDVKM. DNA for the CDR3: TGTGCCAGCAGCCCCGGACAGGGTGGCGAGCAGTACTTC. Its protein is CASSPGQGGEQYF.

The CDR3 sequence: CASSKVPLSSGSVTQYF. CDR3 sequence (DNA): TGCGCCAGCAGCAAAGTCCCCCTATCTAGCGGGAGTGTGACCCAGTACTTC. The V call is TRBV4-3, the J call TRBJ2-5; 10 bases fit TRBD2. Germline lookup yields CDR1 LGHNA and CDR2 YSLEER. Trimming took 5 bases from V and 7 from J; bases not matched to a gene: 16. The CDR3 has 17 residues.

This clone was detected a few times. The chain has TRBV7-2 and TRBJ2-7, with 7 positions matching TRBD2. Losses at the gene ends were 4 bases for V and 2 bases for J; bases not matched to a gene: 5. The CDR3 covers 14 residues. Germline V gene data show CDR1 as SGHTA and CDR2 as FQGNSA. The CDR3 loop reads CASSSLAGPYEQYF. In DNA form, the CDR3 reads TGTGCCAGCAGCTCGTTAGCGGGCCCCTACGAGCAGTACTTC.

This clone was seen only a few times. V usage is TRBV5-6 and J usage is TRBJ1-4; possible D gene TRBD1, 5 bases. V lost 3 bases and J lost 5, with 8 bases in between. The germline V gene encodes CDR1 SGHDT and CDR2 YYEEEE. The CDR3 contains 13 residues. CDR3 coding DNA: TGTGCCAGCAGCTGGACACGCAATGAAAAACTGTTTTTT. Protein: CASSWTRNEKLFF.

This clone was found a few times. The V and J genes are TRBV28 and TRBJ2-5, with 7 nucleotides matching TRBD1. Trimming took 5 bases from V and 7 from J; bases not matched to a gene: 7. The CDR3 is 13 residues long. Germline V gives CDR1 MDHEN, CDR2 SYDVKM. The CDR3, as DNA: TGTGCCAGCAGTGACGGGACAGTGGGGACCCAGTACTTC. Its protein product is CASSDGTVGTQYF. The full variable domain, in which reference TRBV28 and TRBJ2-5 provide the parts outside the CDR3, is DVKVTQSSRYLVKRTGEKVFLECVQDMDHENMFWYRQDPGLGLRLIYFSYDVKMKEKGDIPEGYSVSREKKERFSLILESASTNQTSMYLCASSDGTVGTQYFGPGTRLLVL.

V is TRBV5-1 and J is TRBJ2-5; tentatively, D is TRBD1 (6 bases). V shed 2 bases and J shed 3 bases, with 8 bases lying between them. Per germline, CDR1 SGHRS and CDR2 YFSETQ. The CDR3 sequence is 13 residues long. The CDR3 nucleotides are TGCGCCAGCAGCTTCGGACAGAAAGAGACCCAGTACTTC. Translation: CASSFGQKETQYF.

V is TRBV18 and J is TRBJ2-5; 7 nucleotides match TRBD1. The CDR3 consists of 14 residues. CDR1 and CDR2 (germline): KGHSH, LQKENI. J lost 2 bases, V lost 3 bases, and 3 bases had no gene match. CDR3 sequence (DNA): TGTGCCAGCTCACCGGACAGGTGGCAAGAGACCCAGTACTTC. It encodes CASSPDRWQETQYF.

This clone was counted only a few times. V and J are TRBV11-2 and TRBJ2-1; D is possibly TRBD1 (6 bases). There are 14 residues in the CDR3. With 5 bases removed from V and 3 bases from J, the gap between germline ends came to 11 bases. Germline values: CDR1 SGHAT, CDR2 FQNNGV. The CDR3 spells CASSLKDSYNEQFF. CDR3 coding DNA: TGTGCCAGCAGCCTCAAGGACAGCTACAATGAGCAGTTCTTC.

The chain uses TRBV30 and TRBJ2-7, with D hard to call. CDR1 and CDR2 (germline): GTSNPN, SVGIG (reference sequence). CDR3 length: 13 residues. V lost 3 bases to trimming and J lost 3 bases, with 12 bases between them. CDR3 protein: CAWRVLGVYEQYF. In nucleotides, the CDR3 is TGTGCCTGGAGAGTTCTAGGCGTCTACGAGCAGTACTTC.

This clone was seen a few times. Other DNA sequences in this sample translate to the same CDR3. The chain links TRBV7-2 to TRBJ2-5; no reliable D call. Trimming removed 0 bases at V and 5 bases at J, with 7 bases between. Germline lookup yields CDR1 SGHTA and CDR2 FQGNSA. This CDR3 has 13 amino acids. CDR3 DNA: TGTGCCAGCAGCTTAGCCGTCCAGGAGACCCAGTACTTC. Translation: CASSLAVQETQYF.

There are a few counts of this clone. The CDR3 DNA follows: TGTGCCAGCAGGCTAGCGGGCAATGAGCAGTTCTTC. Translation gives CASRLAGNEQFF. The gene calls are TRBV2 and TRBJ2-1, with TRBD2 matching over 8 bases. The CDR3 is 12 residues long. The V and J ends lost 6 bases and 6 bases, in that order; junction bases with no gene match: 1. Germline loops: CDR1 SNHLY, CDR2 FYNNEI.

This clone has a single count. V gene TRBV9 combines with J gene TRBJ1-3, with D unresolved. Germline loops: CDR1 SGDLS, CDR2 YYNGEE. This CDR3 is 15 amino acids long. Trimming shortened V by 0 bases and J by 0 bases, and 7 bases separated the two germline ends. CDR3 loop: CASSVVGASGNTIYF. CDR3 coding DNA: TGTGCCAGCAGCGTAGTAGGAGCCTCTGGAAACACCATATATTTT.

The rearrangement links TRBV9 to TRBJ2-5, with no clear D. V lost 0 bases and J 4 bases, leaving 10 bases between the germline ends. This CDR3 comprises 14 residues. Germline V gives CDR1 SGDLS, CDR2 YYNGEE. CDR3 DNA: TGTGCCAGCAGCGTAGAACCTAGACGAGAGACCCAGTACTTC. Encoded protein: CASSVEPRRETQYF.

The chain uses TRBV27 and TRBJ1-4; D gene ambiguous. The CDR3 is 13 amino acids. The germline CDR1 and CDR2 sequences are MNHEY and SMNVEV (reference sequence). Trimming removed 8 bases from V and 7 bases from J, with 14 bases in between. The CDR3 spells CASAPRTGEKLFF. The CDR3 DNA is TGTGCCAGCGCGCCACGAACGGGTGAAAAACTGTTTTTT.